This T cell receptor beta chain was observed in a study of cytomegalovirus exposure and HLA in healthy donors. Study results and limitations: Further analysis, carried out later, found HLA-associated TCR beta chains more clonally expanded than equally common other chains. The investigators catalogued 164 TCR beta chains as cytomegalovirus-associated. CMV serostatus alone was available as immune exposure information.

Primers: 60 Vbeta forward and 13 Jbeta reverse. The protocol was immunoSEQ multiplex PCR, while the TCRdb copy is restricted to in-frame clones and leaves out a portion. The profile covers some 140,000 clones, with over 70% appearing a single time and more than 0.95% taken by the ten largest. The CDR3 extends over 15 amino acids. Germline CDR1 SGHRS, CDR2 YFSETQ. The V segment lost 4 bases and the J segment 3 bases; nucleotides outside the gene matches: 9. Nominally healthy donors provided the samples, though records likely missed some immune exposures. Concerning this clone itself: Its matching antigen is unknown.

The material sequenced was PBMCs. The rearrangement joins TRBV5-1 to TRBJ1-1, with 7 bases matching TRBD1. The TCR comes from a man younger than 35 in good health and CMV-seronegative. The CDR3 reads CASSVDRAVYTEAFF. As DNA, the CDR3 is TGCGCCAGCAGCGTAGACAGGGCCGTTTACACTGAAGCTTTCTTT.